What follows are 18 T cell receptor beta chains derived from one specimen sequenced in a study of cytomegalovirus exposure and HLA in healthy donors. PCR was performed using 60 Vbeta and 13 Jbeta primers. Clones were sequenced by immunoSEQ multiplex PCR, and TCRdb holds only the in-frame ones, with some missing. The sample has under 150,000 clones, around four fifths seen once. Sequencing was done on a sample of PBMCs. The source is a man aged 25 to 40 in good health and CMV-seronegative.

The V and J genes are TRBV6-5 and TRBJ1-1, with D possibly matching TRBD1 (6 bases). Looked up from germline, CDR1 is MNHEY and CDR2 is SVGAGI. The CDR3 loop spans 14 amino acids. The V end lost 0 bases, the J end lost 5 bases, and 10 bases lay between the germline ends. In DNA, the CDR3 is TGTGCCAGCAGTTACTCCACAGGGTTGACTGAAGCTTTCTTT. It yields the protein CASSYSTGLTEAFF.

Regarding this clone: Distinct nucleotide sequences in the sample also encode this CDR3. The V gene is TRBV5-1, the J gene TRBJ1-3, with 10 bases fitting TRBD1. The trim removed 4 bases at V and 2 bases at J, leaving 3 bases unmatched. The germline gives CDR1 SGHRS, CDR2 YFSETQ. CDR3 length: 15 amino acids. In nucleotides, the CDR3 is TGCGCCAGCAGCCTAGACAGGGGGCCTGGAAACACCATATATTTT. As protein: CASSLDRGPGNTIYF.

The rearrangement uses TRBV27 and TRBJ2-7; D gene unclear. Trimming stripped 2 bases from V and 3 bases from J, with 11 bases between. The CDR3 loop spans 14 amino acids. Germline V gene sequence: CDR1 MNHEY, CDR2 SMNVEV (reference sequence). The CDR3 sequence: CASSLKPTLYEQYF. CDR3 coding DNA: TGTGCCAGCAGTTTAAAGCCGACACTCTACGAGCAGTACTTC.

This chain connects TRBV7-9 to TRBJ2-7; the match to TRBD2 covers 7 bases. This CDR3 is built from 15 residues. After removal of 5 bases from V and 2 bases from J, the junction contained 9 bases not matched to a gene. CDR1 and CDR2 from the germline V gene are SEHNR and FQNEAQ (reference sequence). The CDR3 nucleotides are TGTGCCAGCAGCCCCTGGGACTACAAGACCTACGAGCAGTACTTC. Translation gives CASSPWDYKTYEQYF.

This clone was counted only a few times. The chain links TRBV5-4 to TRBJ1-5, with TRBD1 identical over 7 bases. The germline CDR1 and CDR2 sequences are SGHNT and YYREEE (reference sequence). Germline trimming cut 4 bases from V and 6 bases from J; bases unmatched to any gene: 4. The CDR3 runs 13 residues. This CDR3 is CASSRDSGQPQHF. The CDR3 nucleotides are TGTGCCAGCAGCCGGGACAGCGGTCAGCCCCAGCATTTT.

This clone was found once. The V and J genes are TRBV6-1 and TRBJ1-6; 10 positions agree with TRBD1. The J segment lost 9 bases and the V segment lost 1 base, leaving 3 bases of the junction unmatched. CDR1 is MNHNS and CDR2 is SASEGT in the germline V gene. The CDR3 spans 15 residues. CDR3 region: CASSEGTGGGSPLHF. In nucleotides, the CDR3 is TGTGCCAGCAGTGAAGGGACAGGGGGTGGTTCACCCCTCCACTTT.

V and J are TRBV28 and TRBJ2-7; TRBD2 might be the D (5 bases). Germline V gives CDR1 MDHEN, CDR2 SYDVKM. The germline V and J ends were trimmed by 1 base and 6 bases, with 7 bases remaining between them. This CDR3 region has 12 residues. CDR3 DNA sequence: TGTGCCAGCAGTTTATCACTAGTCGAGCAGTACTTC. Protein product: CASSLSLVEQYF.

Remarks on this clone: Relative to the germline gene, one junction end is altered; a read error may explain this. The chain has TRBV2 and TRBJ2-3; 11 positions match TRBD2. The germline gives CDR1 SNHLY, CDR2 FYNNEI. The CDR3 totals 12 residues. The chain's CDR3 is CASSEGGTSGDF. The CDR3 DNA reads as TGTGCCAGCAGTGAAGGTGGGACTAGCGGCGACTTT.

The chain links TRBV6-4 to TRBJ1-5, with D perhaps matching TRBD1 (6 bases). Trimming shortened V by 5 bases and J by 7 bases, and 15 bases separated the two germline ends. CDR3 size: 14 residues. In germline, CDR1 is MRHNA, CDR2 SNTAGT. CDR3 in DNA: TGTGCCAGCAGTCCTCAGGGAGGGGGGCAGCCCCAGCATTTT. Encoded protein: CASSPQGGGQPQHF.

In regard to this clone: In the same sample, other DNA sequences code for this CDR3. The V and J genes are TRBV29-1 and TRBJ2-2, with a tentative D call TRBD1 (5 bases). This CDR3 spans 11 amino acids. Germline CDR1 SQVTM, CDR2 ANQGSEA. V was trimmed by 4 bases and J by 6 bases, leaving 6 bases between them. CDR3 sequence: CSVVGAGELFF. The CDR3 DNA sequence: TGCAGCGTTGTAGGGGCCGGGGAGCTGTTTTTT.

The chain links TRBV7-2 to TRBJ2-7, with D unclear. The germline V and J ends were trimmed by 2 bases and 0 bases, with 5 bases remaining between them. CDR1 is SGHTA, CDR2 FQGNSA, per germline. This CDR3 spans 13 amino acids. The CDR3 spells CASSLQNSYEQYF. For the CDR3, the DNA is TGTGCCAGCAGCTTACAGAACTCCTACGAGCAGTACTTC.

This clone appeared a few times. This sequence joins TRBV28 and TRBJ1-2; weak D call: TRBD1 (6 bases). Trimming removed 1 base from V and 3 bases from J, with 9 bases in between. This CDR3 contains 14 residues. CDR1 and CDR2 from the germline V gene are MDHEN and SYDVKM. CDR3 amino acids: CASSLSDRYYGYTF. CDR3 DNA sequence: TGTGCCAGCAGTTTATCTGACAGGTACTATGGCTACACCTTC.

This rearrangement joins TRBV29-1 to TRBJ2-7; maybe TRBD1 (6 bases). CDR3 size: 13 residues. V was clipped by 4 bases and J by 2 bases, with 12 bases between them. The V gene's germline CDR1 is SQVTM and CDR2 ANQGSEA. The CDR3 sequence: CSVAPRDTYEQYF. In DNA, the CDR3 is TGCAGCGTTGCACCGAGGGACACCTACGAGCAGTACTTC.

The chain joins TRBV4-1 to TRBJ2-7; 8 bases match TRBD1. The germline CDR1 and CDR2 sequences are MGHRA and YSYEKL. Trimming took 5 bases from V and 4 from J; bases not matched to a gene: 4. This CDR3 spans 13 amino acids. CDR3 bases: TGCGCCAGCAGCTACGGACAGGGTTACGAGCAGTACTTC. The encoded protein is CASSYGQGYEQYF.

This chain uses TRBV19 with TRBJ1-5, with unresolved D. From germline, CDR1 is LNHDA and CDR2 SQIVND (reference sequence). Trimming pared 4 bases from V and 9 bases from J, leaving 16 bases between. The CDR3 consists of 14 residues. The CDR3 protein is CASSKEGLNAPQHF. For the CDR3, the DNA is TGTGCCAGTAGTAAGGAAGGACTTAATGCGCCCCAGCATTTT.

This clone was counted between two and nine times. The J gene is TRBJ2-1, the V gene TRBV7-6; TRBD2 agrees at 10 bases. The CDR3 sequence is 16 residues long. V dropped 5 bases and J dropped 4; count of bases not matched to a gene: 8. Germline CDR1 reads SGHVS; CDR2 reads FNYEAQ. The CDR3 DNA reads TGTGCCAGCAGCCCCGAACTAGCGGGGACATACAATGAGCAGTTCTTC. Residues: CASSPELAGTYNEQFF.

The chain uses TRBV12-5 and TRBJ1-1; 7 nucleotides match TRBD1. This CDR3 spans 12 amino acids. The J segment lost 11 bases and the V segment lost 5 bases, leaving 8 bases of the junction unmatched. The germline V gene encodes CDR1 LGHNT and CDR2 FRNRAP. CDR3 sequence (DNA): TGTGCTAGTGGTCCGGGACAGAGCAAGGCTTTCTTT. Amino acid sequence: CASGPGQSKAFF.

The genes are TRBV5-8 and TRBJ1-5; 8 bases are shared with TRBD1. Germline CDR1 reads SGHTS; CDR2 reads YDEGEE. This CDR3 is 16 amino acids long. The V and J ends lost 4 bases and 3 bases, in that order; junction bases with no gene match: 9. CDR3 DNA: TGTGCCAGCAGCAAAGGACAGGGACTTTTCAATCAGCCCCAGCATTTT. It encodes CASSKGQGLFNQPQHF. The entire variable domain, with the rest obtained from reference TRBV5-8 and TRBJ1-5, is as follows: EAGVTQSPTHLIKTRGQQATLRCSPISGHTSVYWYQQALGLGLQFLLWYDEGEERNRGNFPPRFSGRQFPNYSSELNVNALELEDSALYLCASSKGQGLFNQPQHFGDGTRLSIL.